Sequencing of this T cell receptor beta chain was carried out in a study of cytomegalovirus exposure and HLA in healthy donors. Germline V gene data show CDR1 as SGHDT and CDR2 as YYEEEE. The CDR3 has 13 residues. V dropped 2 bases and J dropped 12 bases, with 15 bases sitting between them. In the PCR, 60 Vbeta and 13 Jbeta primers were used. Only in-frame clones appear in the TCRdb table, and some are missing; sequencing was by immunoSEQ multiplex PCR. The sample's table shows roughly 120,000 clones. The TCR sequence derives from a man aged 18 to 29 in good health and CMV-seronegative. Sequenced: PBMCs. The rearrangement links TRBV5-6 to TRBJ2-1; perhaps TRBD2 as D (5 bases). The CDR3 spells CASSFPGDYGQFF. The CDR3 coding sequence is TGTGCCAGCAGCTTCCCCGGGGATTATGGGCAGTTCTTC. The whole variable domain, remainder taken from reference TRBV5-6 and TRBJ2-1, is DAGVTQSPTHLIKTRGQQVTLRCSPKSGHDTVSWYQQALGQGPQFIFQYYEEEERQRGNFPDRFSGHQFPNYSSELNVNALLLGDSALYLCASSFPGDYGQFFGPGTRLTVL.